This TCR beta chain was retrieved from a study of blood T cells in healthy people across ages. The overall study: Template switching caught about one barcoded beta molecule for each two T cells.

This clonotype was counted a few times. The CDR3 has 12 amino acids. The germline V and J ends were trimmed by 5 bases and 4 bases, with 12 bases remaining between them. Germline V gives CDR1 DFQATT, CDR2 SNEGSKA (reference sequence). Primed by a sample-barcoded 5' primer and a J-beta primer mix, a second PCR proceeded for 7 to 11 cycles. Every sample gave at least 2.5 million paired-end reads containing CDR3. In TCRdb, the 5' RACE reads were re-called with MiXCR into one record per CDR3 protein. The sample includes about 1.4 million distinct CDR3 sequences, 59% of them seen just once. This TCR was sampled from a man aged 18 to 35 in good health. This chain joins TRBV20-1 and TRBJ2-7; a weak D match, TRBD1 (5 bases). The sample taken for sequencing was blood. CDR3 nucleotides: TGCAGTGCTCGCGACAGACTGTACGAGCAGTACTTC. Translated, it gives CSARDRLYEQYF.